Listed below are T cell receptor beta chains from one sample, sequenced in a study of blood T cell repertoires in COVID-19. Assay used: immunoSEQ multiplex PCR; TCRdb lists only in-frame clones, some missing. The table includes over 80,000 clones, more than 80% detected once. Sequencing was performed on peripheral blood. Source of these receptors: a woman in her 70s with acute or convalescent COVID-19. The conserved cysteine and the conserved F or W are not part of the CDR3 here. D genes are given only for firm matches.

J,V,D,CDR3
TRBJ1-1,TRBV2,NA,ASSVSGNTEAF
TRBJ1-1,TRBV28,NA,ASSLLSTGRDTEAF
TRBJ1-1,TRBV5-6,TRBD1,ASSFRTGTTEAF
TRBJ2-1,TRBV12-3/TRBV12-4,NA,ASSPASVIEQF
TRBJ2-2,TRBV7-2,TRBD2,ASRLRGAVNTGELF
TRBJ1-5,TRBV6-4,TRBD1,ASSDSTGERLNQPQH
TRBJ2-3,TRBV19,TRBD2,ASSPLGAGGPDTQY
TRBJ2-1,TRBV7-2,NA,ASSFSTGRYNEQF
TRBJ1-6,TRBV6-6,TRBD1,ASSQGTGHGKYNSPLH
TRBJ1-5,TRBV27,TRBD1,ASSPTMTGWGGNQPQH
TRBJ2-6,TRBV4-2,TRBD1,ASSQGQGSGANVLT
TRBJ2-1,TRBV7-2,TRBD2,ASSLRGTSGFNEQF
TRBJ2-2,TRBV30,TRBD2,AWRGLAGNTGELF
TRBJ1-1,TRBV12-5,TRBD1,ASGLALGGGKVTEAF
TRBJ2-1,TRBV5-6,TRBD1,ASSPSWTGGPSNEQF
TRBJ2-7,TRBV6-5,TRBD1,ASSSLGQLIYEQY
TRBJ2-2,TRBV4-1,TRBD2,ASSQTPGTSGGRTGELF
TRBJ1-1,TRBV28,NA,ASLGGLTEAF
TRBJ1-4,TRBV19,NA,ASIGRTHEKLF
TRBJ1-5,TRBV20-1,NA,SAGGGQPQH
TRBJ2-3,TRBV7-9,TRBD2,ASSPRTSGRSSTDTQY
TRBJ2-7,TRBV5-1,TRBD1,ASSSAGVRGREQY
TRBJ2-7,TRBV6-2/TRBV6-3,NA,ASSYSGGANEQY
TRBJ1-1,TRBV6-5,NA,ASSPVGGAGTEAF
TRBJ1-2,TRBV28,TRBD1,ASSGQGRLGYT
TRBJ1-3,TRBV9,NA,ASSTGDHSGNTIY
TRBJ2-3,TRBV4-1,NA,ASSQDQGPSIDTQY
TRBJ2-7,TRBV27,TRBD2,ASMQTSGRGASYEQY
TRBJ2-5,TRBV2,TRBD2,ASSDGLAYAETQY
TRBJ2-2,TRBV7-8,TRBD1,ASSLAEGTGRYSGELF
TRBJ1-1,TRBV5-1,NA,ASAIGGSFPNTEAF
TRBJ2-5,TRBV5-1,TRBD2,ASSLAGIAGQETQY
TRBJ2-5,TRBV7-3,TRBD2,ASSLGGGDQETQY
TRBJ2-2,TRBV7-7,TRBD1,ASSLTTGATGELF
TRBJ2-5,TRBV5-1,TRBD2,ASTTSAGGWETQY
TRBJ1-1,TRBV28,TRBD1,ASSWTGVEAF
TRBJ1-5,TRBV6-1,TRBD1,ASREGTAFSNQPQH
TRBJ2-4,TRBV6-5,TRBD1,ASSKTGDVQIQY
TRBJ2-1,TRBV6-1,TRBD1,ASSAQPTGAYNEQF
TRBJ1-3,TRBV6-5,NA,ASAEFYSSGNTIY
TRBJ1-2,TRBV27,NA,ASSTGNYGYT
TRBJ1-4,TRBV30,NA,AWSVLWGDKLF